Given below is one T cell receptor (beta chain) in context. Its antigen is undetermined. The donors were members of the validation cohort, which comprised about 120 subjects and was separate from the first cohort of 600 to 800 subjects. This sample is part of a study of cytomegalovirus exposure and HLA in healthy donors. General observations from the study: Altogether, 150 or so TCR beta chains were recorded as cytomegalovirus-associated. Most TCR sequences were uncommon, yet certain public TCRs appeared in many donors. The classifier reportedly diagnosed cytomegalovirus status with high specificity and sensitivity.

CDR1 and CDR2 from the germline V gene are MDHEN and SYDVKM. V lost 5 bases and J 7 bases, leaving 23 bases between the germline ends. The CDR3 has 16 amino acids. Assay: immunoSEQ multiplex PCR; the TCRdb copy retains only in-frame clones and omits some. The sample holds 150,000 to 200,000 clones, roughly 90% seen once. The sequence came from a woman younger than 35 in good health and CMV-seropositive. Sequences were obtained from PBMCs. The chain is built from TRBV28 and TRBJ2-5, with a weak D call TRBD1 (6 bases). The CDR3 reads CASSTTKTGTRGTQYF. In DNA form, the CDR3 reads TGTGCCAGCAGTACGACGAAGACCGGGACACGGGGGACCCAGTACTTC.